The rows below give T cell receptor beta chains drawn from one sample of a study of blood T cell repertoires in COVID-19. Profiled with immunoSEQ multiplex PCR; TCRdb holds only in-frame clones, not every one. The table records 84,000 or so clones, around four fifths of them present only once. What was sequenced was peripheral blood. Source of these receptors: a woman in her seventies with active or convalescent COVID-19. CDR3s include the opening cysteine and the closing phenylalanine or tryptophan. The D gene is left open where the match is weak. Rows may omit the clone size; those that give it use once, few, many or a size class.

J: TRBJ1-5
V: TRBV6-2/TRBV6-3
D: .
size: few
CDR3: CASSPPYRNSNQPQHF
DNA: TGTGCCAGCAGTCCACCCTACAGGAATAGCAATCAGCCCCAGCATTTT

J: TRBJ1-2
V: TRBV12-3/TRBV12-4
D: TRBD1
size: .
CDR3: CASSPQGARGYTF
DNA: TGTGCCAGCAGCCCCCAGGGGGCGCGTGGCTACACCTTC

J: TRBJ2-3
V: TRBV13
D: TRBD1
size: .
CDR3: CASSRTGTSDTQYF
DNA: TGTGCCAGCAGCCGGACAGGGACCTCAGATACGCAGTATTTT

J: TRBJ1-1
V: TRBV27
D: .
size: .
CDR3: CASSLSGGGTEAFF
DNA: TGTGCCAGCAGTTTATCGGGGGGAGGCACTGAAGCTTTCTTT

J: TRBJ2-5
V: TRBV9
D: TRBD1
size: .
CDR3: CASSTGDVQETQYF
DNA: TGTGCCAGCAGCACAGGGGACGTTCAAGAGACCCAGTACTTC

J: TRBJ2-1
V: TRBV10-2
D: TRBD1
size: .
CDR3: CASSVTGGVDEQFF
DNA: TGCGCCAGCAGTGTAACAGGGGGCGTGGATGAGCAGTTCTTC

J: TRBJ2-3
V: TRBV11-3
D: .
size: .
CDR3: CASSLDPSDTQYF
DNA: TGTGCCAGCAGCTTAGATCCCTCAGATACGCAGTATTTT

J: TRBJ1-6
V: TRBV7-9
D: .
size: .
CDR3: CASSLHTNNSPLHF
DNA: TGTGCCAGCAGCTTGCACACGAATAATTCACCCCTCCACTTT

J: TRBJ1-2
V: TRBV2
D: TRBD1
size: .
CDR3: CASSVGDRGRGYTF
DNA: TGTGCCAGCAGTGTAGGGGACAGGGGTCGTGGCTACACCTTC

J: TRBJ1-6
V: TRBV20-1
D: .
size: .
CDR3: CSASADKGSPLHF
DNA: TGCAGTGCTAGTGCGGACAAGGGTTCACCCCTCCACTTT

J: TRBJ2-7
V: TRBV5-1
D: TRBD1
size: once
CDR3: CASSLLQGAGEQYF
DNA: TGCGCCAGCAGCTTGTTACAGGGGGCAGGCGAGCAGTACTTC

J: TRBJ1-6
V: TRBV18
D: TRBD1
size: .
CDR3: CASSSSGQYNSPLHF
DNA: TGTGCCAGCTCATCTTCGGGACAGTATAATTCACCCCTCCACTTT

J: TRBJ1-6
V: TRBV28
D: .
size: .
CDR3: CASSLGRGNSPLHF
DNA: TGTGCCAGCAGCCTCGGCAGAGGTAATTCACCCCTCCACTTT

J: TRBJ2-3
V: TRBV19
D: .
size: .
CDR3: CASSIGRGADTQYF
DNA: TGTGCCAGTAGTATTGGGCGGGGAGCAGATACGCAGTATTTT

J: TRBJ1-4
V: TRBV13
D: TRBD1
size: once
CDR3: CASSLRPPTGDGITPTNEKLFF
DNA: TGTGCCAGCAGTCTTAGACCCCCGACAGGGGACGGTATAACCCCAACTAATGAAAAACTGTTTTTT

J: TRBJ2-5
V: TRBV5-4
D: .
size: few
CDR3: CASSKPGVQETQYF
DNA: TGTGCCAGCAGCAAACCGGGGGTTCAAGAGACCCAGTACTTC

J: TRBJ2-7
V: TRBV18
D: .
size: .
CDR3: CASAEDRTVNEQYF
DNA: TGTGCCAGCGCCGAGGACAGAACGGTGAACGAGCAGTACTTC

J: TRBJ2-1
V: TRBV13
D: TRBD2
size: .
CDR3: CASSLGLAGVYEQFF
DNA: TGTGCCAGCAGCTTAGGACTAGCGGGGGTCTATGAGCAGTTCTTC

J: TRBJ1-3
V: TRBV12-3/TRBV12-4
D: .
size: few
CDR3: CASSPGQGNTIYF
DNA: TGTGCCAGCAGCCCGGGACAAGGAAACACCATATATTTT

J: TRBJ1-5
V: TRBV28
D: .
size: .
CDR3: CASTRRGRNQPQHF
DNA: TGTGCCAGCACGCGGCGGGGTCGGAACCAGCCCCAGCATTTT

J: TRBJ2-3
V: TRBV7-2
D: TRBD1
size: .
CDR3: CASSLVGDRYTDTQYF
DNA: TGTGCCAGCAGCTTAGTAGGGGACAGATACACAGATACGCAGTATTTT

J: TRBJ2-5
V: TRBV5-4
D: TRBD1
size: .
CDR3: CASSVDRDPQETQYF
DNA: TGTGCCAGCAGTGTAGACAGGGACCCACAAGAGACCCAGTACTTC

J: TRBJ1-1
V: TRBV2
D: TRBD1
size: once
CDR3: CASSAGQGAWEAFF
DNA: TGTGCCAGCAGTGCGGGACAGGGGGCTTGGGAAGCTTTCTTT

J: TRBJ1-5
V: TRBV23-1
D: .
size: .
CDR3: CASAGGEPQHF
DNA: TGCGCCAGCGCCGGGGGGGAACCCCAGCATTTT

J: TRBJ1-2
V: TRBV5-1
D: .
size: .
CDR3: CASSLDTNGYTF
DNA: TGCGCCAGCAGCTTGGATACAAATGGCTACACCTTC

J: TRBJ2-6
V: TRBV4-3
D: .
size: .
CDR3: CASSQEWSSGANVLTF
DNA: TGCGCCAGCAGCCAAGAATGGAGCTCTGGGGCCAACGTCCTGACTTTC

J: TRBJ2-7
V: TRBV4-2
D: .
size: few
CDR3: CASSHARTDSSYEQYF
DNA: TGTGCCAGCAGCCACGCCCGGACAGATAGCTCCTACGAGCAGTACTTC

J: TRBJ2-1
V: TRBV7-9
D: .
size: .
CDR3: CASSQLLGTSRQFF
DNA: TGTGCCAGCAGCCAGCTTTTGGGGACATCACGCCAGTTCTTC